Below, one TCR beta chain is given with its context. Its antigen is unknown. V was clipped by 6 bases and J by 5 bases, with 14 bases between them. Germline CDR1 reads SGHRS; CDR2 reads YFSETQ. The CDR3 consists of 14 residues. The sample is drawn from a study of blood T cells in healthy people across ages. Study-level results: Unsorted PBMCs prevented conclusive naive versus antigen-experienced comparison.

A second roughly 6 to 11 cycle PCR used barcoded and J-beta primers. From the 5' RACE reads, TCRdb called clonotypes with MiXCR, one entry per CDR3 protein. This table holds around 1,000,000 distinct CDR3 sequences, around 27% found once. All donors came from Russia, were Caucasian and healthy, and spanned ages about 6 to 100. A minimum of 5 micrograms of total RNA was extracted per sample. The data also belong to a second study, concerning T cells of mothers and their children. From that second work: When mothers and children were related, their normalized repertoire overlap, which was always slightly higher, did not differ significantly from that of unrelated pairs.

Sequences were obtained from blood. This clonotype was obtained from a girl aged 2 to 9 in good health. V is TRBV5-1 and J is TRBJ1-4; no clear D gene. The CDR3: CASKEDPGNEKLFF. In DNA form, the CDR3 reads TGCGCCAGCAAGGAGGATCCGGGGAATGAAAAACTGTTTTTT.